This T cell receptor (beta chain) was profiled in a study of T cell changes during pregnancy in multiple sclerosis. Some clones are missing from TCRdb's copy, which holds only in-frame ones; the method was immunoSEQ multiplex PCR. The top ten hold about 4.5% of the sample, which has approximately 83,000 clones, 85% to 95% seen once. The germline V and J ends were trimmed by 4 bases and 2 bases, with 6 bases remaining between them. This CDR3 is built from 13 residues. Per the germline V gene, CDR1 is LNHDA and CDR2 is SQIVND (reference sequence). The rearrangement uses TRBV19 and TRBJ2-1; D is undetermined. Sequenced material: peripheral blood, taken in the first trimester of pregnancy. The clonotype originates from a female donor with multiple sclerosis, enrolled in a pregnancy study. Here the CDR3 reads CASSSSPYNEQFF. CDR3 sequence (DNA): TGTGCCAGTAGTAGTTCTCCCTACAATGAGCAGTTCTTC. The whole variable domain, filled in from reference TRBV19 and TRBJ2-1, reads DGGITQSPKYLFRKEGQNVTLSCEQNLNHDAMYWYRQDPGQGLRLIYYSQIVNDFQKGDIAEGYSVSREKKESFPLTVTSAQKNPTAFYLCASSSSPYNEQFFGPGTRLTVL.